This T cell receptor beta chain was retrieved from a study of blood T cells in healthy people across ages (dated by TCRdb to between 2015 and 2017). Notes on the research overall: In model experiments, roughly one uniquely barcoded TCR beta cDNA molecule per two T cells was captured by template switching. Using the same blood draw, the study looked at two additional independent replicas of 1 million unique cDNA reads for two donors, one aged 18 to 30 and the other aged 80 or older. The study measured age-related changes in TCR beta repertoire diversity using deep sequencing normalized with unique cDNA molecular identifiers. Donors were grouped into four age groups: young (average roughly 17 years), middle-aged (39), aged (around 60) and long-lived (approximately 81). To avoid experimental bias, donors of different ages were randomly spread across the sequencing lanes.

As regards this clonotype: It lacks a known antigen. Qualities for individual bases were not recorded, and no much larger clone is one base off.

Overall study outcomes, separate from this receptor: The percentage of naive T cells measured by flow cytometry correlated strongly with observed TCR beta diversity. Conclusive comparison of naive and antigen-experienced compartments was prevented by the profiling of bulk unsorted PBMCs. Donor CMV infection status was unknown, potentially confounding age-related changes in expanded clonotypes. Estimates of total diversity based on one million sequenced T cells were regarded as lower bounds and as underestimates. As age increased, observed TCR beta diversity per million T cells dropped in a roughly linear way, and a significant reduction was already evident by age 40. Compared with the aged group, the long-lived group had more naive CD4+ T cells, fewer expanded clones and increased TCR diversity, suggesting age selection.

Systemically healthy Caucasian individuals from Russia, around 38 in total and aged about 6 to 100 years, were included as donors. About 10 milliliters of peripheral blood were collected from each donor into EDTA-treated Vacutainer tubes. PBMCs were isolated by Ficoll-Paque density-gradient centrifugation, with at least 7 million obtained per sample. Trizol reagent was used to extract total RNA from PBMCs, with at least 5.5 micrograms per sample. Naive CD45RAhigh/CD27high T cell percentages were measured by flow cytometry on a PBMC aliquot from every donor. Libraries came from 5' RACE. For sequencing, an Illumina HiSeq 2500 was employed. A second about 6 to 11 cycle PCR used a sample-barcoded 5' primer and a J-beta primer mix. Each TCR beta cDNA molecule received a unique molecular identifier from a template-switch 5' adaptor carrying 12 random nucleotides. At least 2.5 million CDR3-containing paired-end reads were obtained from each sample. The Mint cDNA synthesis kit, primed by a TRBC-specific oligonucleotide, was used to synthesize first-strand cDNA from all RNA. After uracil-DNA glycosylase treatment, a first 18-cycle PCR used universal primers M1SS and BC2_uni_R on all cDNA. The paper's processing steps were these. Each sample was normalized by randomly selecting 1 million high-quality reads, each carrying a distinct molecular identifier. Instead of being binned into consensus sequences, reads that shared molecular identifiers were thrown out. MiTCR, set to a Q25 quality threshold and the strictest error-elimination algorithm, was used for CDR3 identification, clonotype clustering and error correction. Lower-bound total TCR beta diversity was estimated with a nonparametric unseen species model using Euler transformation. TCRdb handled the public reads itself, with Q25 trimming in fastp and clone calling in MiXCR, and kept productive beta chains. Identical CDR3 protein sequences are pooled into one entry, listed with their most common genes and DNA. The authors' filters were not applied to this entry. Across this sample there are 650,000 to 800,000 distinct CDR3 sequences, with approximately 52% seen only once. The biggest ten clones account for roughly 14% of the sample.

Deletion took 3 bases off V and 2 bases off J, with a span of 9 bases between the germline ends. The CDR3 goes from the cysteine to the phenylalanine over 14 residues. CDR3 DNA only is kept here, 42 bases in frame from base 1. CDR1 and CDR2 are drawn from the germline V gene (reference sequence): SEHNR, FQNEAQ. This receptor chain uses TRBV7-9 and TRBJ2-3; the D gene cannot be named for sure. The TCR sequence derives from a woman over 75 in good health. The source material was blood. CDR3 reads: CASSFGEDTDTQYF. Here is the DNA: TGTGCCAGCAGCTTTGGGGAAGACACAGATACGCAGTATTTT.